The text below deals with one T cell receptor (beta chain). As yet, its antigen is unknown. The data derive from a study of CD8+ T cells in alopecia areata. Study conclusions and caveats: TCR sharing was clearer in mice than between patients, perhaps partly owing to patient HLA diversity. Scalp and blood samples kept many expanded lesional clones throughout tofacitinib. Researchers say the link of baseline CD8+ expansion to response remains uncertain, with one nonresponder.

Treatment reported: oral pan-JAK inhibitor, 5-10 mg twice daily. The sequencing template was cDNA reverse transcribed from extracted RNA. TCRdb keeps only in-frame clones here, not all; method: immunoSEQ multiplex PCR. The repertoire includes some 200,000 clones, about three fifths of them detected once, and around 1.6% sits in the top ten. CDR3 size: 13 residues. Between the trimmed V and J ends, which lost 0 bases and 1 base, there was a span of 3 bases. In germline, CDR1 is GTSNPN, CDR2 SVGIG (reference sequence). Sequenced material: CD4+ T cells sorted from blood, taken at week 4, from a patient treated with tofacitinib. The receptor comes from a human donor with alopecia areata. The chain is built from TRBV30 and TRBJ2-2; D is unresolved. The CDR3 here is CAWSVLNTGELFF. DNA for the CDR3: TGTGCCTGGAGTGTACTGAACACCGGGGAGCTGTTTTTT.